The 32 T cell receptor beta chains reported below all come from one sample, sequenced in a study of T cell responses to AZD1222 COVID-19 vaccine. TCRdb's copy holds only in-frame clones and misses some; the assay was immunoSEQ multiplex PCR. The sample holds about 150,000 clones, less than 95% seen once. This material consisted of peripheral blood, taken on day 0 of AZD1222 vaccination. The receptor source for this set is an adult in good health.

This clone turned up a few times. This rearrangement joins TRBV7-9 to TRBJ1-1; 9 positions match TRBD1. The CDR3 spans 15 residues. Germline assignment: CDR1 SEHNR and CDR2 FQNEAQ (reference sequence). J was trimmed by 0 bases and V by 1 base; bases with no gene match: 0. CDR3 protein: CASSLGTGVNTEAFF. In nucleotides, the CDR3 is TGTGCCAGCAGCTTAGGGACAGGGGTGAACACTGAAGCTTTCTTT.

The CDR3 reads CASSQERVQNTEAFF. DNA for the CDR3: TGTGCCAGCAGCCAAGAGAGGGTCCAGAACACTGAAGCTTTCTTT. The chain recombines TRBV3-1 (or the pseudogene TRBV3-2) with TRBJ1-1; D not resolved. The germline V gene encodes CDR1 LGHDT and CDR2 YNNKEL (reference sequence). CDR3 length equals 15 residues. Trimming took 0 bases from V and 1 from J, leaving 9 bases between them.

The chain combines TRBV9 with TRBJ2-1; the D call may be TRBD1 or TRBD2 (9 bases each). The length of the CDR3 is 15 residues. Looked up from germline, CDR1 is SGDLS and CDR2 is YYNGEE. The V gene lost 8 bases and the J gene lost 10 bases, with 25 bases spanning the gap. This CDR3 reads CASSTLSGGTGEQFF. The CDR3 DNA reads TGTGCCAGTTCGACTCTCAGCGGGGGGACAGGGGAGCAGTTCTTC.

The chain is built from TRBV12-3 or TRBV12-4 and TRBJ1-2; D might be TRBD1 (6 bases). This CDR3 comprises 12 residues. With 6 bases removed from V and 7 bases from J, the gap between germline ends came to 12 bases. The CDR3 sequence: CASSHTGSGYTF. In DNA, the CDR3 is TGTGCCAGCAGCCACACAGGGAGTGGCTACACCTTC.

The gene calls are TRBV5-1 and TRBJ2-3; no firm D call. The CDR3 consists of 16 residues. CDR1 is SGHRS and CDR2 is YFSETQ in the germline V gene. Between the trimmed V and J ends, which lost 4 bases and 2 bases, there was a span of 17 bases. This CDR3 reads CASSLYPGTVTDTQYF. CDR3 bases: TGCGCCAGCAGCCTCTACCCCGGTACAGTCACAGATACGCAGTATTTT.

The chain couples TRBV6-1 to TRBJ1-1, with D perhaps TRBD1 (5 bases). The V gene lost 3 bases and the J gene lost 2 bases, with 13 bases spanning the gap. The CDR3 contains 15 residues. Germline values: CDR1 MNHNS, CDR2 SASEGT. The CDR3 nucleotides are TGTGCCAGCAGTGACCCGGGACCGCTTAACACTGAAGCTTTCTTT. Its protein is CASSDPGPLNTEAFF.

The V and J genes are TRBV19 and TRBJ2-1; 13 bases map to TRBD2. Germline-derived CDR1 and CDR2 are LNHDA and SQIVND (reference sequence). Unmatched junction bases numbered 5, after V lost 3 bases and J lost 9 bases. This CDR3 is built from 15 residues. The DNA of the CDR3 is TGTGCCAGTAGTATTGGGACTAGCGGGATAGGTGAGCAGTTCTTC. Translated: CASSIGTSGIGEQFF.

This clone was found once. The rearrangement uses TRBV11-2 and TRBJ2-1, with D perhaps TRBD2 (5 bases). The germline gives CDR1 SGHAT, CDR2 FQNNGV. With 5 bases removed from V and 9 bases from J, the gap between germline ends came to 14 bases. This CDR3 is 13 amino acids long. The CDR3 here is CASSPTEVGEQFF. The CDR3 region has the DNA TGTGCCAGCAGCCCCACGGAGGTGGGTGAGCAGTTCTTC.

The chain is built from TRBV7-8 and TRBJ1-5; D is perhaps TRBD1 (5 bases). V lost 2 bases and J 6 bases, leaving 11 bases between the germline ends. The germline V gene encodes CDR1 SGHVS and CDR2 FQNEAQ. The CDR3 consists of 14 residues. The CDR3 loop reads CASSLIRDIQPQHF. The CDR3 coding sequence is TGTGCCAGCAGCTTAATCAGGGATATTCAGCCCCAGCATTTT. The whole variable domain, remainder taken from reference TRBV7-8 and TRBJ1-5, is GAGVSQSPRYKVAKRGQDVALRCDPISGHVSLFWYQQALGQGPEFLTYFQNEAQLDKSGLPSDRFFAERPEGSVSTLKIQRTQQEDSAVYLCASSLIRDIQPQHFGDGTRLSIL.

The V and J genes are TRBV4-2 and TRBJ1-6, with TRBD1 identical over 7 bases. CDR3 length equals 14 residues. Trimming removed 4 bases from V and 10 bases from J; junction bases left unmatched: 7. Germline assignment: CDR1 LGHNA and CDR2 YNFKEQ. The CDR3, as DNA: TGTGCCAGCAGCCCCGGACAGGCTGGCTCACCCCTCCACTTT. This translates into CASSPGQAGSPLHF.

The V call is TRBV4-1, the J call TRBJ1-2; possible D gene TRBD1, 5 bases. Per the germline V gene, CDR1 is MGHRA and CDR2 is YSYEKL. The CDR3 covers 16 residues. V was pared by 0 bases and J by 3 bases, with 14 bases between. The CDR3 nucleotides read TGCGCCAGCAGCCAAGATCCGGGACTCCCCGACTATGGCTACACCTTC. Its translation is CASSQDPGLPDYGYTF.

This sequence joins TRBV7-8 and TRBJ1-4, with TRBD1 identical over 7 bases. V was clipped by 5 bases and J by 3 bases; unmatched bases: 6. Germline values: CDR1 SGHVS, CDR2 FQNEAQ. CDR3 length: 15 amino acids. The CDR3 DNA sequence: TGTGCCAGCAGCCCTCCGGGGACAGCTAATGAAAAACTGTTTTTT. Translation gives CASSPPGTANEKLFF.

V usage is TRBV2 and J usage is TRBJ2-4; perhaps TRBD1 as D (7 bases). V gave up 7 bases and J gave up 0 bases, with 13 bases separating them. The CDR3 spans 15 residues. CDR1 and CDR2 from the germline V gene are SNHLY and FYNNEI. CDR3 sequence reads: CASMRQGLAKNIQYF. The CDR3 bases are TGTGCCAGCATGCGACAGGGACTAGCCAAAAACATTCAGTACTTC.

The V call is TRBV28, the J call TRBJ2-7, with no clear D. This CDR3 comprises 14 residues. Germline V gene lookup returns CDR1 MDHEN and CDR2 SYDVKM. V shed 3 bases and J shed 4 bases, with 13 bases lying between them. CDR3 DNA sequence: TGTGCCAGCAGTTTGGACCAGCCACCGTACGAGCAGTACTTC. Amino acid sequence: CASSLDQPPYEQYF.

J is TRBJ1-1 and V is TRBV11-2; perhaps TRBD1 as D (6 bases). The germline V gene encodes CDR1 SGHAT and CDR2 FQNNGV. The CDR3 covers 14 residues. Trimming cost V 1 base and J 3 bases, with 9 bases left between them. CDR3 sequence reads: CASSLGGGHTEAFF. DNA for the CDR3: TGTGCCAGCAGCTTAGGAGGGGGGCACACTGAAGCTTTCTTT.

The CDR3: CASSPGLNTEAFF. DNA for the CDR3: TGTGCCAGCAGCCCAGGGTTGAACACTGAAGCTTTCTTT. This chain uses TRBV5-5 with TRBJ1-1; D may be TRBD1 (5 bases). V dropped 4 bases and J dropped 0 bases, with 7 bases sitting between them. The V gene's germline CDR1 is SGHKS and CDR2 YYEKEE (reference sequence). This CDR3 region has 13 residues.

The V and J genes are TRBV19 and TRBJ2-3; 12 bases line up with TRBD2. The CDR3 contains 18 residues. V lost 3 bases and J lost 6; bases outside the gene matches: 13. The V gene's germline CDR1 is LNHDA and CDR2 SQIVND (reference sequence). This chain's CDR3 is CASSIQLAGGPFLDTQYF. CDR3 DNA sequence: TGTGCCAGTAGTATCCAACTAGCGGGGGGTCCTTTTTTGGATACGCAGTATTTT.

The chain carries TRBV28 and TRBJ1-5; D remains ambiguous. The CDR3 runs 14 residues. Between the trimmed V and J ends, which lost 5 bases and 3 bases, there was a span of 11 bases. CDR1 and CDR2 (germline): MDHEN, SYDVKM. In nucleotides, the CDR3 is TGTGCCAGCAGTACACGGGGATTCAATCAGCCCCAGCATTTT. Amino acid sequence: CASSTRGFNQPQHF.

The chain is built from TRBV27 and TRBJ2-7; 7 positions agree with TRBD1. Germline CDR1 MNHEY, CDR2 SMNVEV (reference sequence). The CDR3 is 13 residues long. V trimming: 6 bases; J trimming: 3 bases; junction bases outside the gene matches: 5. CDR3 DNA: TGTGCCAGCAGCCCCTGGACAGGCTACGAGCAGTACTTC. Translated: CASSPWTGYEQYF.

As DNA, the CDR3 is TGTGCCAGCACCCCCGCGAGCGGGGGGGCCCAGGCAGATACGCAGTATTTT. Its translation: CASTPASGGAQADTQYF. The chain uses TRBV7-9 and TRBJ2-3; 10 positions match TRBD2. The CDR3 is 17 residues long. V gave up 7 bases and J gave up 4 bases; unmatched junction bases: 14. From germline, CDR1 is SEHNR and CDR2 FQNEAQ (reference sequence).

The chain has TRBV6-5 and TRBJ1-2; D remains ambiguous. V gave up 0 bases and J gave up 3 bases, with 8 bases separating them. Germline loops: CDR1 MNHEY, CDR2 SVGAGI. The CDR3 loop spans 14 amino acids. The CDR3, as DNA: TGTGCCAGCAGTTACTCAGGAGGTGACTATGGCTACACCTTC. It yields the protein CASSYSGGDYGYTF.

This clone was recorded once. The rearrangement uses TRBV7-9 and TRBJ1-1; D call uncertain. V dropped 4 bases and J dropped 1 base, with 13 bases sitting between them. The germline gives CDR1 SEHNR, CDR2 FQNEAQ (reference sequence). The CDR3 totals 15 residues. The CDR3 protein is CASSSKGAGNTEAFF. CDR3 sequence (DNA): TGTGCCAGCAGCTCGAAGGGAGCTGGGAACACTGAAGCTTTCTTT.

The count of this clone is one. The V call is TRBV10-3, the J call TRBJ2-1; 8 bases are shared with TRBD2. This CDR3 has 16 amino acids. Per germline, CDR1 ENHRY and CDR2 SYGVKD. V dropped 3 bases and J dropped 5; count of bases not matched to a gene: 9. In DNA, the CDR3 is TGTGCCATCAGTGAATTCGGACGGGAGGGAGACAATGAGCAGTTCTTC. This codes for CAISEFGREGDNEQFF.

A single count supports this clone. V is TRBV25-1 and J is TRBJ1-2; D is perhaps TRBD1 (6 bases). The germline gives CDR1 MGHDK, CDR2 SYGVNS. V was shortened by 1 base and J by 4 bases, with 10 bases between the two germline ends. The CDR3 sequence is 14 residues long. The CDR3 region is CASSEFTRGYGYTF. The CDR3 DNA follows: TGTGCCAGCAGTGAATTTACCAGGGGCTATGGCTACACCTTC.

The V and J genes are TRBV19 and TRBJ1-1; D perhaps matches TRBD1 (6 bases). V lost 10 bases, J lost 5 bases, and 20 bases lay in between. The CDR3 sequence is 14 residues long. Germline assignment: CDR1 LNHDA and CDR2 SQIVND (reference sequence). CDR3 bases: TGTGCCACAACGTCAGGAGGGGGTGGGACTGAAGCTTTCTTT. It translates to CATTSGGGGTEAFF.

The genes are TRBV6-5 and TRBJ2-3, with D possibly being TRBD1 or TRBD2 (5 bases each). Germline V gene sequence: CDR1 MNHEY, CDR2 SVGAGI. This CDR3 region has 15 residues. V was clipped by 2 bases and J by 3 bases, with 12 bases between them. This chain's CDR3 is CASSYGTPGTDTQYF. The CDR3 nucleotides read TGTGCCAGCAGTTACGGGACCCCCGGGACAGATACGCAGTATTTT.

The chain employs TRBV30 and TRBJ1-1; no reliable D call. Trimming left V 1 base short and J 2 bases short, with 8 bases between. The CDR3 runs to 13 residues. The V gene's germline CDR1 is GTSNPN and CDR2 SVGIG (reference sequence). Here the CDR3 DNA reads TGTGCCTGGAGTGCATCGGGTAACACTGAAGCTTTCTTT. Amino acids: CAWSASGNTEAFF. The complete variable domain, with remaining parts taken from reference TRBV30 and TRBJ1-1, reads SQTIHQWPATLVQPVGSPLSLECTVEGTSNPNLYWYRQAAGRGLQLLFYSVGIGQISSEVPQNLSASRPQDRQFILSSKKLLLSDSGFYLCAWSASGNTEAFFGQGTRLTVV.

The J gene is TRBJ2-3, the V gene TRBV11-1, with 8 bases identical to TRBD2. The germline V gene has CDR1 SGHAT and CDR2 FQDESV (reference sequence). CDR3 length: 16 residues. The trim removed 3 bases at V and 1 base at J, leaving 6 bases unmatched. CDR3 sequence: CASSFRGGLGTDTQYF. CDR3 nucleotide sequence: TGTGCCAGCAGCTTTCGGGGGGGACTAGGCACAGATACGCAGTATTTT.

CDR3 DNA: TGTGCCAGCAGTGAACGAGGGTGGCAGCCCCAGCATTTT. This translates into CASSERGWQPQHF. The chain couples TRBV2 to TRBJ1-5; D is undetermined. The ends were cut back, 2 bases at V and 7 bases at J, with 9 bases in the middle. The germline V gene has CDR1 SNHLY and CDR2 FYNNEI. This CDR3 has 13 residues. Supplemented by reference TRBV2 and TRBJ1-5, the full variable domain reads EPEVTQTPSHQVTQMGQEVILRCVPISNHLYFYWYRQILGQKVEFLVSFYNNEISEKSEIFDDQFSVERPDGSNFTLKIRSTKLEDSAMYFCASSERGWQPQHFGDGTRLSIL.

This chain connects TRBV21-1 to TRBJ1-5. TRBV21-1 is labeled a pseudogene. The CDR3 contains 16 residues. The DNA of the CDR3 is TGTGCCAGCAGCAAAACCAGGGAGGTCAGCAATCAGCCCCAGCATTTT. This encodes CASSKTREVSNQPQHF.

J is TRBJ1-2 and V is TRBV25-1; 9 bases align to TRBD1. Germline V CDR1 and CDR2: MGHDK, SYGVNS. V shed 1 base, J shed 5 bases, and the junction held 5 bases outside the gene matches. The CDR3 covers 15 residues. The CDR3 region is CASSEWGTGIYGYTF. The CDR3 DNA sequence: TGTGCCAGCAGTGAATGGGGGACAGGGATTTATGGCTACACCTTC.

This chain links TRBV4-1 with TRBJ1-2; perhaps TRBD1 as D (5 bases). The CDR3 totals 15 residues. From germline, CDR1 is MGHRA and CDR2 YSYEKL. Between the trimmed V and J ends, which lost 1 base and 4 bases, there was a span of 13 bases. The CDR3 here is CASSQGWGVGYGYTF. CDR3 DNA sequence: TGCGCCAGCAGCCAAGGTTGGGGGGTTGGCTATGGCTACACCTTC.